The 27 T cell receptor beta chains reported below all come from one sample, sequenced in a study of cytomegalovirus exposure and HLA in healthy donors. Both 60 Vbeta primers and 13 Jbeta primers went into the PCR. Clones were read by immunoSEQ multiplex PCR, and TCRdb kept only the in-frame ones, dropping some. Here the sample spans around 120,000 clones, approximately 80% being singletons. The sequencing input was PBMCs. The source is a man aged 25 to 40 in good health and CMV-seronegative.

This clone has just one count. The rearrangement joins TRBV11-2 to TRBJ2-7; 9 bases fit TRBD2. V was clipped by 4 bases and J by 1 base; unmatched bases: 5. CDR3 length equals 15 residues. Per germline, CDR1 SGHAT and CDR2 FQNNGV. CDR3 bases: TGTGCCAGCAGCTCCGGGACTAGCTCGTCCTACGAGCAGTACTTC. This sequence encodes CASSSGTSSSYEQYF.

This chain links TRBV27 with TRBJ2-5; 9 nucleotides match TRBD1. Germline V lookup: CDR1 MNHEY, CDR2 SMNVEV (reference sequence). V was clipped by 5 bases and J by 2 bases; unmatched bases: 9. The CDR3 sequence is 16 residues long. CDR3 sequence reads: CASSIGTGTTQETQYF. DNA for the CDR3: TGTGCCAGCAGTATAGGGACAGGGACTACACAAGAGACCCAGTACTTC.

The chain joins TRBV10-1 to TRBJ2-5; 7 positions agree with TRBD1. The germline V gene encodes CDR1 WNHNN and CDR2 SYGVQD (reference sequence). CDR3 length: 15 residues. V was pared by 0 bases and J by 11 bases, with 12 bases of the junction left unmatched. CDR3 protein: CASSESRGFQGEQYF. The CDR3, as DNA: TGCGCCAGCAGTGAGTCGAGGGGTTTCCAGGGGGAGCAGTACTTC.

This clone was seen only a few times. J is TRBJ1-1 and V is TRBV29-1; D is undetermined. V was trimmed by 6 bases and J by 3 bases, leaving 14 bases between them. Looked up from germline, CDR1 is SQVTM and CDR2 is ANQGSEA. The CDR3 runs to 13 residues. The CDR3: CSVLWAADTEAFF. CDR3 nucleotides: TGCAGCGTCCTTTGGGCCGCCGACACTGAAGCTTTCTTT.

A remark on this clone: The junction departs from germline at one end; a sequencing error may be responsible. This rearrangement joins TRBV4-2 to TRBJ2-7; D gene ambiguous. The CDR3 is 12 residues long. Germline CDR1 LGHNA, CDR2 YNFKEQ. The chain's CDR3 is CASSQDGPPTFF. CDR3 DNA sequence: TGTGCCAGCAGCCAAGATGGCCCTCCCACCTTCTTC.

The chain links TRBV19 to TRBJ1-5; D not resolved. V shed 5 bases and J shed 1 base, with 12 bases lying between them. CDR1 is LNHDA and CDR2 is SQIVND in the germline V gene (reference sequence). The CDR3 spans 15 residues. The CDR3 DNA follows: TGTGCCAGTAGTCGAGGAGTACCAAGCAATCAGCCCCAGCATTTT. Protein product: CASSRGVPSNQPQHF.

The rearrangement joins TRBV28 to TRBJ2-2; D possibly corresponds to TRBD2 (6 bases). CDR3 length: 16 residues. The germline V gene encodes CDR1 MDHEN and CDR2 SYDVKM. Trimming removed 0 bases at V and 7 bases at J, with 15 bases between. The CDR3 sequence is CASSLWLGSGVGELFF. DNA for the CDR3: TGTGCCAGCAGTTTATGGCTCGGGTCGGGGGTCGGGGAGCTGTTTTTT.

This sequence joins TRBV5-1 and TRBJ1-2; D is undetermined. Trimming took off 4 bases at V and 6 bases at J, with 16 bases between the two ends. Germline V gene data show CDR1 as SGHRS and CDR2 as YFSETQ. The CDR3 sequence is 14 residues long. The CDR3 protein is CASSPPGGLHGYTF. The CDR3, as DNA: TGCGCCAGCAGCCCCCCCGGAGGATTACATGGCTACACCTTC. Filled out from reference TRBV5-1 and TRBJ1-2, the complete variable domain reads KAGVTQTPRYLIKTRGQQVTLSCSPISGHRSVSWYQQTPGQGLQFLFEYFSETQRNKGNFPGRFSGRQFSNSRSEMNVSTLELGDSALYLCASSPPGGLHGYTFGSGTRLTVV.

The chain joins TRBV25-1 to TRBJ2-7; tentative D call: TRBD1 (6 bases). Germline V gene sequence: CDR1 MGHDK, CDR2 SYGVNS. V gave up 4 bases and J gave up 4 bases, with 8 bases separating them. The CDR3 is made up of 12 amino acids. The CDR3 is CASSGQEYEQYF. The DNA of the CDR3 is TGTGCCAGCAGTGGACAGGAGTACGAGCAGTACTTC.

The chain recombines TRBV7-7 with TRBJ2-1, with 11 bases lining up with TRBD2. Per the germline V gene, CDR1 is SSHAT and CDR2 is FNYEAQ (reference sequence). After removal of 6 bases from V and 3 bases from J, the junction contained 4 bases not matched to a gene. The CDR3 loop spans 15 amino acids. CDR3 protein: CASSFGTSGYNEQFF. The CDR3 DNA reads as TGTGCCAGCAGTTTCGGGACTAGCGGCTACAATGAGCAGTTCTTC. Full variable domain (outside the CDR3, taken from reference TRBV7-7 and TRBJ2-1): GAGVSQSPRYKVTKRGQDVTLRCDPISSHATLYWYQQALGQGPEFLTYFNYEAQPDKSGLPSDRFSAERPEGSISTLTIQRTEQRDSAMYRCASSFGTSGYNEQFFGPGTRLTVL.

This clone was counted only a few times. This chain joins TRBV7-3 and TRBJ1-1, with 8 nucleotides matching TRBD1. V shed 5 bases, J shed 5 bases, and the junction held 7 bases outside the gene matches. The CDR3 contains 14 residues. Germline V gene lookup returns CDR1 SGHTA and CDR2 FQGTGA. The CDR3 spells CASSPGQGRTEAFF. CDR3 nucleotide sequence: TGTGCCAGCAGCCCCGGACAGGGACGGACTGAAGCTTTCTTT.

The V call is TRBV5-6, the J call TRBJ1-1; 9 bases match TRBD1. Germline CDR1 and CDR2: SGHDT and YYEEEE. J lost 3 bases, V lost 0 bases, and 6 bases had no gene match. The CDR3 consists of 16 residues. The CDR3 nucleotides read TGTGCCAGCAGCTTGGACAGGGGGCGGTTGGACACTGAAGCTTTCTTT. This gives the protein CASSLDRGRLDTEAFF.

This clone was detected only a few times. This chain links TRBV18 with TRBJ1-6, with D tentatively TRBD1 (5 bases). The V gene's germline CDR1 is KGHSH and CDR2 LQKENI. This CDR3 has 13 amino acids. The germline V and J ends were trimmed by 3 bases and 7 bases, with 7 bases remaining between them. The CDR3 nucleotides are TGTGCCAGCTCACCGGGGCGAAATTCACCCCTCCACTTT. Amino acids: CASSPGRNSPLHF.

CDR3 coding DNA: TGTGCCAGCAGTTACAATGCTTGGGGCAGGAACACTGAAGCTTTCTTT. It codes for CASSYNAWGRNTEAFF. The genes are TRBV28 and TRBJ1-1, with D possibly TRBD1 on 5 matching bases. V was clipped by 4 bases and J by 1 base, with 16 bases between them. This CDR3 comprises 16 residues. Germline V gives CDR1 MDHEN, CDR2 SYDVKM.

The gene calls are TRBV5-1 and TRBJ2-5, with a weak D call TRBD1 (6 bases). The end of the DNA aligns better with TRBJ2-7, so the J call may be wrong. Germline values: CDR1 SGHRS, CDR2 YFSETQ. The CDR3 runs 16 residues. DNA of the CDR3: TGCGCCAGCAGCCCCCCGTTACAGGGTAAGGGAGACGAGCAGTACTTC. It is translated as CASSPPLQGKGDEQYF.

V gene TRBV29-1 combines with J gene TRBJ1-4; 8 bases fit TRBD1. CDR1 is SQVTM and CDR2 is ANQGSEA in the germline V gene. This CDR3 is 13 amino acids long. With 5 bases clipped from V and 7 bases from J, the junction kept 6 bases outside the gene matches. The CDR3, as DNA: TGCAGCGTTCCCAGGGGGCGATCTGAAAAACTGTTTTTT. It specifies CSVPRGRSEKLFF.

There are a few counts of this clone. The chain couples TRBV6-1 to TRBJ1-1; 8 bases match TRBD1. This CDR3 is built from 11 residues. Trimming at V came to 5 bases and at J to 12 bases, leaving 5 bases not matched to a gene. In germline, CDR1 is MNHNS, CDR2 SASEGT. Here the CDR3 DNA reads TGTGCCAGCAGTTGGACAGGGAAATCTTTCTTT. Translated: CASSWTGKSFF.

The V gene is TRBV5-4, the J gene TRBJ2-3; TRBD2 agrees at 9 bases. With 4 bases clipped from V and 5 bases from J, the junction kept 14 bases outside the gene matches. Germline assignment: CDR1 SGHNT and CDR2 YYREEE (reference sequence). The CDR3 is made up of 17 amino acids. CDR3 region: CASSPPRAGGPVDTQYF. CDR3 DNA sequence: TGTGCCAGCAGCCCCCCAAGGGCGGGGGGGCCGGTAGATACGCAGTATTTT.

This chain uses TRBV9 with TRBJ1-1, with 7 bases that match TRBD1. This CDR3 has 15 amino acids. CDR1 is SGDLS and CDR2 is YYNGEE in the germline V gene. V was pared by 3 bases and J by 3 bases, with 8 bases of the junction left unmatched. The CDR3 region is CASSDSIDRDTEAFF. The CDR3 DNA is TGTGCCAGCAGCGATTCGATCGACAGGGACACTGAAGCTTTCTTT.

CDR3 in DNA: TGTGCCAGTAGTGCCCGGGACAGGGGTACTGAAGCTTTCTTT. It codes for CASSARDRGTEAFF. The gene calls are TRBV19 and TRBJ1-1; 10 bases line up with TRBD1. The CDR3 runs 14 residues. Germline V gives CDR1 LNHDA, CDR2 SQIVND (reference sequence). J lost 5 bases, V lost 5 bases, and 5 bases had no gene match.

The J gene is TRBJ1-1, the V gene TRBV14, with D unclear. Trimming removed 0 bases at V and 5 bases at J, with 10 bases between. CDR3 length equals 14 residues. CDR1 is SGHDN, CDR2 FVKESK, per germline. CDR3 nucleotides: TGTGCCAGCAGCCAAGATCTAGGTGGAACTGAAGCTTTCTTT. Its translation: CASSQDLGGTEAFF.

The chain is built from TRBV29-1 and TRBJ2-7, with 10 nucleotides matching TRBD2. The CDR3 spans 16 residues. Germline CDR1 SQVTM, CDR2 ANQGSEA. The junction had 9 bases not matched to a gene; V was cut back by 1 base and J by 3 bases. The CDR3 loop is CSVEGGKASGSYEQYF. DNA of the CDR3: TGCAGCGTTGAAGGGGGAAAGGCTAGCGGGAGCTACGAGCAGTACTTC.

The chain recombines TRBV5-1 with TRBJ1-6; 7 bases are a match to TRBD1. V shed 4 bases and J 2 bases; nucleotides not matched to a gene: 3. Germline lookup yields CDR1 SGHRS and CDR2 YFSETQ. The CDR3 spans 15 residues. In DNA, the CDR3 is TGCGCCAGCAGCGCCGACAGGGCCTATAATTCACCCCTCCACTTT. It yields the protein CASSADRAYNSPLHF.

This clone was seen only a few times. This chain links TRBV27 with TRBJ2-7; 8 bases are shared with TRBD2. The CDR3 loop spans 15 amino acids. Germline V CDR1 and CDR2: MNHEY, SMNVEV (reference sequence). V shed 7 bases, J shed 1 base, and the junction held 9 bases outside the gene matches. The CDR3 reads CASKGVVAGSYEQYF. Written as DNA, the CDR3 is TGTGCCAGCAAGGGGGTAGTAGCGGGGTCCTACGAGCAGTACTTC.

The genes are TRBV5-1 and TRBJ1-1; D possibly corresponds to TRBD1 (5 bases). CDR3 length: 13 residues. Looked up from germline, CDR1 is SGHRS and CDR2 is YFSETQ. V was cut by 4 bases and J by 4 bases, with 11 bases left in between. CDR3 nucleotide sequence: TGCGCCAGCAGCGTGCAGGGCGGCACTGAAGCTTTCTTT. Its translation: CASSVQGGTEAFF.

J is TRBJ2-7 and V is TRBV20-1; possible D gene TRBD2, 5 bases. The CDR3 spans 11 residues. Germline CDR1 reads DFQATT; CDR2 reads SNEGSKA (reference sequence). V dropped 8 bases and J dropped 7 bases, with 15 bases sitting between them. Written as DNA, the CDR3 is TGCAGTCGCCGGAGGATAGGAGAGCAGTACTTC. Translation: CSRRRIGEQYF.

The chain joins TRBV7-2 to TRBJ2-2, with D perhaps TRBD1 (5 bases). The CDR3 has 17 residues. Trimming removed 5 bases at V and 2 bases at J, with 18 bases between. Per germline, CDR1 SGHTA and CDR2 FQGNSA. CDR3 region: CASSDFGLGVNTGELFF. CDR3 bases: TGTGCCAGCAGCGACTTTGGGTTAGGGGTTAACACCGGGGAGCTGTTTTTT.